This T cell receptor (beta chain) was recovered during a study of PD-1 blockade in mismatch repair-deficient tumors. Points from the study as a whole: Tumor-resident clones, often absent from pretreatment blood, expanded after pembrolizumab and then contracted.

Comment on this clone: No antigen is known for it.

Here immunoSEQ multiplex PCR was the method, and the copy in TCRdb shows in-frame clones only, minus some. The table lists around 100,000 clones, about 80% of them singletons. This CDR3 is built from 13 residues. V was clipped by 9 bases and J by 3 bases; unmatched bases: 2. Germline lookup yields CDR1 ENHRY and CDR2 SYGVKD. Mismatch repair deficiency was confirmed in all patients, by PCR or immunohistochemistry. TCRs were sequenced from three patients responding to pembrolizumab. This receptor was obtained from an adult with mismatch repair-deficient cancer. This chain connects TRBV10-3 to TRBJ2-1; 10 positions match TRBD2. Sequencing used peripheral blood, obtained just over 59 weeks after starting pembrolizumab. CDR3 protein: CAISSGGYNEQFF. CDR3 nucleotides: TGTGCCATTTCTAGCGGGGGCTACAATGAGCAGTTCTTC.